This T cell receptor (beta chain) derives from a study of human T cells and chemical hapten exposure. Study overall: Mostly female, the patients presented with alopecia areata, totalis or universalis. Study outcomes and limitations: Expanded TCRs produced significantly more large CDR3 similarity clusters than controls did. TCRs above 1 in 1000 frequency did not change with DPC sensitization.

Trimming took 4 bases from V and 1 from J, leaving 7 bases between them. The CDR3 consists of 13 residues. CDR1 is KGHSH and CDR2 is LQKENI in the germline V gene. Indicated time point: patch test 1, 2 weeks after DPC sensitization. The treatment here: therapeutic diphenylcyclopropenone sensitization with weekly scalp DPC. Worth noting for this clonotype: What it recognizes is unknown.

TCRdb passed the RACE reads through MiXCR, listing each CDR3 protein once. Of 85,000 to 100,000 distinct CDR3 sequences listed, 9.5% to 15% are singletons. The sequence came from a woman aged 40 to 50 with alopecia areata. Some clones in this sample may be carry-over from other donors' samples. This specimen was whole blood, taken in connection with sensitization to the hapten diphenylcyclopropenone (DPC). V usage is TRBV18 and J usage is TRBJ1-1; D unclear. This CDR3 reads CASSRTPNTEAFF. DNA for the CDR3: TGTGCCAGCTCACGAACACCGAACACTGAAGCTTTCTTT.